Below are 28 T cell receptor beta chains sequenced from a single sample in a study of T-cell memory formation after mild COVID-19 (dated by TCRdb to the early 2020s). Libraries were made using 5' RACE. Instrument used: Illumina NovaSeq 6000. In TCRdb, the public reads were trimmed at Q25 with fastp and aligned with MiXCR, with productive beta chains retained. Under each unique CDR3 protein, matching rows form one entry showing the most common genes and DNA. This sample lists about 350,000 distinct CDR3 sequences; around 30% were detected once. The ten largest clones add up to roughly 12% of the sample. The specimen sequenced was PBMCs or a T cell subset sorted from them (not recorded which). These receptors were taken from an adult woman who had mild COVID-19 (a few samples of this study predate the infection). The sample titles of this study are shuffled in the database, so cell type and time point are left out; the donor was told from shared clones.

The rearrangement uses TRBV9 and TRBJ1-3; D unclear. V was clipped by 4 bases and J by 3 bases, with 17 bases between them. CDR1 is SGDLS and CDR2 is YYNGEE in the germline V gene. CDR3 length: 16 residues. CDR3 sequence reads: CASSPRAVGNGNTIYF. DNA of the CDR3: TGTGCCAGCAGCCCGAGGGCCGTGGGGAATGGAAACACCATATATTTT.

The genes are TRBV6-5 and TRBJ2-7, with no clear D. Germline V gives CDR1 MNHEY, CDR2 SVGAGI. The length of the CDR3 is 13 residues. V lost 6 bases to trimming and J lost 2 bases, with 11 bases between them. The CDR3, as DNA: TGTGCCAGCAGGGGCGGATTCCCCTACGAGCAGTACTTC. It translates to CASRGGFPYEQYF.

The rearrangement joins TRBV7-6 to TRBJ2-5; TRBD2 aligns across 9 bases. This CDR3 spans 15 amino acids. The trim removed 5 bases at V and 4 bases at J, leaving 8 bases unmatched. Germline V gene lookup returns CDR1 SGHVS and CDR2 FNYEAQ. The CDR3 sequence: CASSPAGGAIETQYF. CDR3 bases: TGTGCCAGCAGCCCGGCGGGAGGGGCGATAGAGACCCAGTACTTC. The full variable domain, with the rest looked up from reference TRBV7-6 and TRBJ2-5, is GAGVSQSPRYKVTKRGQDVALRCDPISGHVSLYWYRQALGQGPEFLTYFNYEAQQDKSGLPNDRFSAERPEGSISTLTIQRTEQRDSAMYRCASSPAGGAIETQYFGPGTRLLVL.

The V gene is TRBV20-1, the J gene TRBJ1-1; no definite D call. V lost 4 bases to trimming and J lost 1 base, with 19 bases between them. The CDR3 runs to 16 residues. Germline assignment: CDR1 DFQATT and CDR2 SNEGSKA (reference sequence). This CDR3 is CSANPWVGARNTEAFF. The CDR3 DNA follows: TGCAGTGCTAACCCATGGGTGGGCGCGAGGAACACTGAAGCTTTCTTT.

This clonotype has more than one count but fewer than ten. The chain has TRBV5-1 and TRBJ2-2; weak D call: TRBD1 (6 bases). Germline loops: CDR1 SGHRS, CDR2 YFSETQ. This CDR3 region has 16 residues. V was cut by 0 bases and J by 7 bases, with 16 bases left in between. CDR3 region: CASSLEGWGPNGELFF. As DNA, the CDR3 is TGCGCCAGCAGCTTGGAAGGCTGGGGGCCTAACGGGGAGCTGTTTTTT.

The rearrangement uses TRBV9 and TRBJ2-5; TRBD2 matches at 8 bases. This CDR3 comprises 15 residues. Trimming took 0 bases from V and 4 from J; bases not matched to a gene: 5. From germline, CDR1 is SGDLS and CDR2 YYNGEE. This chain's CDR3 is CASSVDPGGRETQYF. The CDR3 region has the DNA TGTGCCAGCAGCGTAGATCCGGGAGGGCGAGAGACCCAGTACTTC.

There are a few counts of this clonotype. The chain employs TRBV5-1 and TRBJ1-1, with a weak D call TRBD1 (5 bases). This CDR3 has 14 residues. The germline gives CDR1 SGHRS, CDR2 YFSETQ. The V and J ends lost 3 bases and 1 base respectively, with 10 bases between them. The CDR3 region has the DNA TGCGCCAGCAGCTCGGCGCAGGGGAACACTGAAGCTTTCTTT. Its protein is CASSSAQGNTEAFF.

This clonotype came up a few times. V and J are TRBV27 and TRBJ2-7; possible D gene TRBD1, 6 bases. This CDR3 region has 15 residues. Germline loops: CDR1 MNHEY, CDR2 SMNVEV (reference sequence). The V and J ends lost 6 bases and 3 bases respectively, with 18 bases between them. CDR3 protein: CASSTLQGLDYEQYF. The DNA for the CDR3 is TGTGCCAGCAGCACCCTACAGGGCCTTGACTACGAGCAGTACTTC.

Only a few counts were recorded for this clonotype. This chain uses TRBV12-3 or TRBV12-4 with TRBJ2-2; 8 bases align to TRBD2. The V and J ends lost 6 bases and 10 bases, in that order; junction bases with no gene match: 7. This CDR3 region has 13 residues. CDR3 region: CASRVTSAAELFF. CDR3 nucleotides: TGTGCCAGCAGGGTGACTAGCGCCGCGGAGCTGTTTTTT.

The V gene is TRBV12-5, the J gene TRBJ2-7, with 7 bases lining up with TRBD2. This CDR3 is built from 15 residues. Germline values: CDR1 LGHNT, CDR2 FRNRAP. V was clipped by 2 bases and J by 4 bases; unmatched bases: 8. The CDR3 loop reads CASGLLASGEYEQYF. CDR3 nucleotides: TGTGCTAGTGGTTTGTTGGCTAGCGGTGAATACGAGCAGTACTTC.

The CDR3 sequence: CASTTRTKETQYF. The CDR3 DNA reads TGTGCCAGCACCACTAGAACGAAAGAGACCCAGTACTTC. The rearrangement uses TRBV12-3 or TRBV12-4 and TRBJ2-5, with a weak D call TRBD2 (5 bases). The germline V and J ends were trimmed by 7 bases and 3 bases, with 12 bases remaining between them. The CDR3 runs 13 residues.

This chain connects TRBV7-3 to TRBJ2-3; 10 positions agree with TRBD2. V was pared by 5 bases and J by 1 base, with 9 bases of the junction left unmatched. The CDR3 covers 17 residues. Germline V gives CDR1 SGHTA, CDR2 FQGTGA. The CDR3 spells CASSPTPSGRGTDTQYF. For the CDR3, the DNA is TGTGCCAGCAGCCCCACCCCAAGCGGGAGGGGCACAGATACGCAGTATTTT.

This rearrangement joins TRBV11-2 to TRBJ1-2; D gene unclear. The CDR3 has 16 amino acids. CDR1 and CDR2 from the germline V gene are SGHAT and FQNNGV. V lost 5 bases and J lost 6, with 22 bases in between. The CDR3: CASSPRWAPALDGYTF. In DNA form, the CDR3 reads TGTGCCAGCAGCCCCCGGTGGGCCCCAGCCCTCGATGGCTACACCTTC.

This clonotype was observed many times. The J gene is TRBJ2-1, the V gene TRBV7-6; 10 nucleotides match TRBD2. The ends lost 5 bases at V and 4 bases at J; junction bases unmatched: 11. Germline V gene lookup returns CDR1 SGHVS and CDR2 FNYEAQ. CDR3 length: 17 residues. The CDR3 coding sequence is TGTGCCAGCAGCCTCCATACTGGGACTAGCGTGTACAATGAGCAGTTCTTC. This codes for CASSLHTGTSVYNEQFF.

This clonotype was detected only a few times. DNA for the CDR3: TGTGCCACCACGGGAGCGGGGGGGGAGCTGTTTTTT. Its protein product is CATTGAGGELFF. This chain uses TRBV25-1 with TRBJ2-2, with 7 nucleotides matching TRBD2. The V segment lost 10 bases and the J segment 8 bases; nucleotides outside the gene matches: 7. From germline, CDR1 is MGHDK and CDR2 SYGVNS. This CDR3 has 12 residues. Combining the CDR3 with reference TRBV25-1 and TRBJ2-2 gives the whole variable domain EADIYQTPRYLVIGTGKKITLECSQTMGHDKMYWYQQDPGMELHLIHYSYGVNSTEKGDLSSESTVSRIRTEHFPLTLESARPSHTSQYLCATTGAGGELFFGEGSRLTVL.

This clonotype came up a few times. This chain joins TRBV27 and TRBJ1-5; D gene unclear. The CDR3 is 15 amino acids. Per the germline V gene, CDR1 is MNHEY and CDR2 is SMNVEV (reference sequence). Trimming pared 4 bases from V and 1 base from J, leaving 11 bases between. In DNA form, the CDR3 reads TGTGCCAGCAGTTCCACCCGACTGAGCAATCAGCCCCAGCATTTT. It codes for CASSSTRLSNQPQHF.

Here the CDR3 DNA reads TGCAGTGCTGCCTGGACAGGTCGACAAGAGACCCAGTACTTC. Its protein is CSAAWTGRQETQYF. This sequence joins TRBV20-1 and TRBJ2-5, with 7 bases matching TRBD1. Per germline, CDR1 DFQATT and CDR2 SNEGSKA (reference sequence). This CDR3 spans 14 amino acids. With V trimmed by 5 bases and J by 2 bases, 8 bases remained unmatched.

This clonotype was picked up a small number of times. The chain uses TRBV6-5 and TRBJ2-5; TRBD2 aligns across 12 bases. Germline V gene data show CDR1 as MNHEY and CDR2 as SVGAGI. V was pared by 7 bases and J by 1 base, with 1 base of the junction left unmatched. The CDR3 runs 14 residues. The CDR3 DNA is TGTGCCAGCAAGACTAGCGGGAGCCAAGAGACCCAGTACTTC. Encoded protein: CASKTSGSQETQYF.

This chain uses TRBV6-2 or TRBV6-3 with TRBJ2-7, with 8 bases fitting TRBD2. V gave up 5 bases and J gave up 4 bases; unmatched junction bases: 7. Germline CDR1 reads MNHEY; CDR2 reads SVGEGT. The CDR3 contains 14 residues. CDR3 bases: TGTGCCAGCAGTACAGGGACTAGAAGATACGAGCAGTACTTC. Translation gives CASSTGTRRYEQYF.

Here the CDR3 DNA reads TGTGCCGCCCAGAGGGGAGATAACACTGAAGCTTTCTTT. As protein: CAAQRGDNTEAFF. V is TRBV10-3 and J is TRBJ1-1; D might be TRBD1 (5 bases). The V end lost 11 bases, the J end lost 2 bases, and 15 bases lay between the germline ends. This CDR3 has 13 amino acids. Per the germline V gene, CDR1 is ENHRY and CDR2 is SYGVKD.

Only a few counts were recorded for this clonotype. The chain uses TRBV7-3 and TRBJ2-2, with D possibly being TRBD2 (6 bases). Trimming took off 0 bases at V and 0 bases at J, with 11 bases between the two ends. The V gene's germline CDR1 is SGHTA and CDR2 FQGTGA. The CDR3 runs to 17 residues. In DNA form, the CDR3 reads TGTGCCAGCAGCTTAACGGGACTCGGTGCGAACACCGGGGAGCTGTTTTTT. Translation: CASSLTGLGANTGELFF.

The chain couples TRBV6-6 to TRBJ1-2, with D perhaps TRBD1 (5 bases). This CDR3 region has 15 residues. CDR1 and CDR2 (germline): MNHNY, SVGAGI (reference sequence). The V end was cut by 7 bases, the J end by 3 bases, with 18 bases between. CDR3 sequence reads: CASILTARADYGYTF. The CDR3 DNA follows: TGTGCCAGCATTTTAACCGCCAGGGCAGACTATGGCTACACCTTC.

The chain has TRBV3-1 and TRBJ1-6, with TRBD1 matching 7 bases. The CDR3 sequence is 15 residues long. The junction had 4 bases not matched to a gene; V was cut back by 4 bases and J by 4 bases. The germline gives CDR1 LGHDT, CDR2 YNNKEL (reference sequence). The CDR3 reads CASSPPGQYNSPLHF. CDR3 coding DNA: TGTGCCAGCAGCCCCCCGGGACAGTATAATTCACCCCTCCACTTT.

This clonotype was picked up a small number of times. This chain links TRBV12-3 or TRBV12-4 with TRBJ1-1; D is unresolved. The CDR3 has 13 residues. Trimming removed 3 bases from V and 1 base from J, with 6 bases in between. The CDR3 sequence is CASSFDGNTEAFF. As DNA, the CDR3 is TGTGCCAGCAGTTTTGACGGGAACACTGAAGCTTTCTTT.

There are a few counts of this clonotype. The chain carries TRBV12-3 or TRBV12-4 and TRBJ2-7; 7 nucleotides match TRBD2. Trimming removed 2 bases from V and 1 base from J; junction bases left unmatched: 5. The CDR3 has 15 residues. The CDR3 is CASSLQRDLSYEQYF. Here the CDR3 DNA reads TGTGCCAGCAGTTTACAGCGGGACCTATCCTACGAGCAGTACTTC.

This clonotype turned up a few times. This chain links TRBV6-6 with TRBJ2-7; 8 nucleotides align to TRBD1. After removal of 2 bases from V and 6 bases from J, the junction contained 12 bases not matched to a gene. The CDR3 totals 16 residues. The germline gives CDR1 MNHNY, CDR2 SVGAGI (reference sequence). The CDR3 is CASSYQGAGGSFEQYF. CDR3 in DNA: TGTGCCAGCAGTTACCAGGGCGCAGGGGGCTCGTTCGAGCAGTACTTC.

The V gene is TRBV7-2, the J gene TRBJ2-4, with 7 bases identical to TRBD2. V lost 4 bases to trimming and J lost 0 bases; unmatched junction nucleotides: 12. The CDR3 has 18 amino acids. Germline V gene sequence: CDR1 SGHTA, CDR2 FQGNSA. The CDR3 DNA reads as TGTGCCAGCAGCTCCGATCGAGCGGGGACCCTAGCCAAAAACATTCAGTACTTC. It translates to CASSSDRAGTLAKNIQYF.

The chain combines TRBV5-1 with TRBJ2-3, with D tentatively TRBD2 (6 bases). V lost 7 bases and J 6 bases, leaving 9 bases between the germline ends. Per the germline V gene, CDR1 is SGHRS and CDR2 is YFSETQ. CDR3 length equals 11 residues. This chain's CDR3 is CASSSEDTQYF. The CDR3 coding sequence is TGCGCCAGCTCTAGCGAGGATACGCAGTATTTT.